This T cell receptor beta chain was identified in a study of beta chain features in type 1 diabetes. Regarding the study as a whole: The naive, central memory and Treg TCRB repertoires looked more alike in patients than they did in healthy donors.

The CDR3 loop spans 17 amino acids. The germline V gene has CDR1 GTSNPN and CDR2 SVGIG (reference sequence). V lost 2 bases and J lost 3; bases outside the gene matches: 12. A sort by CD45RO/CCR7/CD25/CD127/CD95/CD27 yielded CD4+ naive, central memory, regulatory and stem cell-like memory cells. The authors reverse transcribed all of the isolated RNA, so sequencing captured expressed TCRB transcripts. Generated by immunoSEQ multiplex PCR, the TCRdb table keeps only in-frame clones and is missing some. Of 350,000 to 400,000 clones listed, over 13% are singletons. This clone was seen a handful of times. Its target is unknown.

What was sequenced was naive CD4+ T cells from blood. This chain connects TRBV30 to TRBJ2-2; TRBD2 aligns across 7 bases. This TCR was sampled from a woman between 18 and 29 years old in good health. The CDR3 sequence is CAWSTRLAAFYTGELFF. The CDR3 DNA is TGTGCCTGGAGTACGAGACTAGCCGCCTTTTACACCGGGGAGCTGTTTTTT.